The 17 T cell receptor beta chains listed next were all sequenced from one sample in a study of shared clonotypes between healthy human individuals. The repertoire was sequenced with immunoSEQ multiplex PCR; TCRdb's copy has only in-frame clones and lacks some. The profile shows about 1.9 million clones, 80% to 95% of them singletons. CD8 cells classed as naive were CD45RO-negative and positively selected for CCR7, excluding terminally differentiated effector memory CD45RA+ cells. What was sequenced was naive CD8+ T cells from PBMCs. These receptors were collected from a man between 18 and 29 years old in good health. Some clones in this sample may be carry-over from other donors' samples.

This chain uses TRBV5-1 with TRBJ2-2; 7 nucleotides match TRBD1. Trimming at V came to 0 bases and at J to 0 bases, leaving 8 bases not matched to a gene. The CDR3 is made up of 18 amino acids. Per germline, CDR1 SGHRS and CDR2 YFSETQ. The CDR3, as DNA: TGCGCCAGCAGCTTGGAAAAGGGGGCCTCCTCGAACACCGGGGAGCTGTTTTTT. This encodes CASSLEKGASSNTGELFF. Full variable domain (outside the CDR3, taken from reference TRBV5-1 and TRBJ2-2): KAGVTQTPRYLIKTRGQQVTLSCSPISGHRSVSWYQQTPGQGLQFLFEYFSETQRNKGNFPGRFSGRQFSNSRSEMNVSTLELGDSALYLCASSLEKGASSNTGELFFGEGSRLTVL.

The J gene is TRBJ2-2, the V gene TRBV20-1; D not certain. This CDR3 contains 11 residues. The V and J ends lost 6 bases and 7 bases respectively, with 9 bases between them. CDR1 DFQATT and CDR2 SNEGSKA come from the germline V gene (reference sequence). CDR3 sequence: CSAPWGGELFF. The CDR3 region has the DNA TGCAGTGCGCCTTGGGGCGGGGAGCTGTTTTTT.

This sequence joins TRBV29-1 and TRBJ2-7, with TRBD1 identical over 10 bases. This CDR3 has 15 residues. V gave up 7 bases and J gave up 4 bases; unmatched junction bases: 13. Germline V gives CDR1 SQVTM, CDR2 ANQGSEA. The CDR3 coding sequence is TGCAGCGCCCTTGGTGGGGACAGGGGACTGTACGAGCAGTACTTC. Protein sequence: CSALGGDRGLYEQYF.

The chain links TRBV28 to TRBJ2-1; D not certain. Germline CDR1 reads MDHEN; CDR2 reads SYDVKM. The CDR3 extends over 17 amino acids. V was shortened by 0 bases and J by 0 bases, with 12 bases between the two germline ends. The CDR3 region is CASSLWVSDHSYNEQFF. DNA for the CDR3: TGTGCCAGCAGTTTATGGGTCTCGGACCACTCCTACAATGAGCAGTTCTTC.

The rearrangement joins TRBV29-1 to TRBJ2-1; 10 bases align to TRBD1. Trimming took 6 bases from V and 6 from J; bases not matched to a gene: 8. The V gene's germline CDR1 is SQVTM and CDR2 ANQGSEA. CDR3 length: 14 amino acids. The CDR3 DNA follows: TGCAGCGTGCCCGGACAGGGGGAGTCCAATGAGCAGTTCTTC. Its protein product is CSVPGQGESNEQFF.

The chain combines TRBV4-1 with TRBJ1-2; D is uncertain. V gave up 0 bases and J gave up 2 bases, with 4 bases separating them. Germline V gene sequence: CDR1 MGHRA, CDR2 YSYEKL. The CDR3 covers 13 residues. The CDR3, as DNA: TGCGCCAGCAGCCAAGACGGAAACTATGGCTACACCTTC. As protein: CASSQDGNYGYTF.

The V and J genes are TRBV28 and TRBJ2-7, with 10 bases lining up with TRBD1. This CDR3 spans 14 amino acids. Germline assignment: CDR1 MDHEN and CDR2 SYDVKM. The V gene end was trimmed by 8 bases and the J gene end by 0 bases; junction bases not matched to a gene: 4. Here the CDR3 reads CASVDRGLSYEQYF. DNA for the CDR3: TGTGCCAGCGTTGACAGGGGGCTCTCCTACGAGCAGTACTTC.

This chain links TRBV19 with TRBJ1-5; 7 bases match TRBD1. V lost 5 bases and J lost 7; bases outside the gene matches: 8. Germline V gene lookup returns CDR1 LNHDA and CDR2 SQIVND (reference sequence). The CDR3 runs 14 residues. CDR3 sequence: CASSPRGRGQPQHF. CDR3 bases: TGTGCCAGTAGTCCGAGGGGGCGCGGGCAGCCCCAGCATTTT.

The CDR3 DNA is TGTGCCAGTAGTCCCGGGGGACCCTACGAGCAGTACTTC. Protein product: CASSPGGPYEQYF. The chain employs TRBV19 and TRBJ2-7, with D possibly being TRBD2 (6 bases). CDR3 length equals 13 residues. V lost 5 bases and J lost 2, with 10 bases in between. The germline V gene has CDR1 LNHDA and CDR2 SQIVND (reference sequence). Using reference TRBV19 and TRBJ2-7 for the parts outside the CDR3, the full variable domain is DGGITQSPKYLFRKEGQNVTLSCEQNLNHDAMYWYRQDPGQGLRLIYYSQIVNDFQKGDIAEGYSVSREKKESFPLTVTSAQKNPTAFYLCASSPGGPYEQYFGPGTRLTVT.

The CDR3 is CASSIVGPGPKYNEQFF. As DNA, the CDR3 is TGTGCCAGTAGTATAGTGGGCCCGGGACCTAAATACAATGAGCAGTTCTTC. The V and J genes are TRBV19 and TRBJ2-1; D tentatively reads TRBD1 or TRBD2 (5 bases each). Trimming removed 1 base at V and 4 bases at J, with 17 bases between. This CDR3 is 17 amino acids long. Per the germline V gene, CDR1 is LNHDA and CDR2 is SQIVND (reference sequence). The whole variable domain, filled in from reference TRBV19 and TRBJ2-1, reads DGGITQSPKYLFRKEGQNVTLSCEQNLNHDAMYWYRQDPGQGLRLIYYSQIVNDFQKGDIAEGYSVSREKKESFPLTVTSAQKNPTAFYLCASSIVGPGPKYNEQFFGPGTRLTVL.

The chain is built from TRBV28 and TRBJ1-5; a possible D gene is TRBD1 (5 bases). V lost 7 bases and J 4 bases, leaving 14 bases between the germline ends. This CDR3 contains 14 residues. Germline values: CDR1 MDHEN, CDR2 SYDVKM. Here the CDR3 DNA reads TGTGCCAGCACCCCAGGGTTTGGTAATCAGCCCCAGCATTTT. It codes for CASTPGFGNQPQHF.

The chain uses TRBV5-6 and TRBJ2-7; D gene ambiguous. In germline, CDR1 is SGHDT, CDR2 YYEEEE. The CDR3 loop spans 16 amino acids. The V and J ends lost 3 bases and 0 bases respectively, with 16 bases between them. CDR3 bases: TGTGCCAGCAGCTCACCCTTTGGCGGCCGCTCCTACGAGCAGTACTTC. Its translation is CASSSPFGGRSYEQYF.

V usage is TRBV11-2 and J usage is TRBJ2-1; 7 nucleotides agree with TRBD1. CDR1 is SGHAT and CDR2 is FQNNGV in the germline V gene. This CDR3 contains 15 residues. V gave up 0 bases and J gave up 3 bases; unmatched junction bases: 2. The CDR3 reads CASSLDRGFYNEQFF. The CDR3 nucleotides are TGTGCCAGCAGCTTAGACAGGGGGTTCTACAATGAGCAGTTCTTC.

In this sample, this clone turned up once. Other DNA sequences in this sample translate to the same CDR3. The chain uses TRBV28 and TRBJ2-7; tentative D call: TRBD2 (6 bases). This CDR3 is 14 amino acids long. The germline gives CDR1 MDHEN, CDR2 SYDVKM. Between the trimmed V and J ends, which lost 2 bases and 0 bases, there was a span of 8 bases. The CDR3 region has the DNA TGTGCCAGCAGTTTAGCGGGAAGCTCCTACGAGCAGTACTTC. Residues: CASSLAGSSYEQYF.

Here the CDR3 reads CASSKDKYEQYF. CDR3 nucleotide sequence: TGTGCCAGCAGCAAGGACAAATACGAGCAGTACTTC. This chain connects TRBV13 to TRBJ2-7; maybe TRBD1 (5 bases). Trimming removed 5 bases at V and 4 bases at J, with 9 bases between. The CDR3 length is 12 residues. Germline CDR1 and CDR2: PRHDT and FYEKMQ (reference sequence).

The V gene is TRBV27, the J gene TRBJ2-7; a weak D match, TRBD2 (5 bases). The ends were cut back, 0 bases at V and 7 bases at J, with 13 bases in the middle. The CDR3 loop spans 14 amino acids. Germline CDR1 MNHEY, CDR2 SMNVEV (reference sequence). The CDR3 is CASSLSKRTREQYF. In DNA form, the CDR3 reads TGTGCCAGCAGTTTATCGAAGCGGACTCGGGAGCAGTACTTC.

A single count supports this clone. The chain employs TRBV5-8 and TRBJ2-1; a possible D gene is TRBD2 (6 bases). Germline V lookup: CDR1 SGHTS, CDR2 YDEGEE. With 4 bases removed from V and 15 bases from J, the gap between germline ends came to 17 bases. This CDR3 region has 12 residues. The CDR3 DNA follows: TGTGCCAGCAGCGGGAGGACGGGGCTTCGGTTCTTC. It specifies CASSGRTGLRFF.